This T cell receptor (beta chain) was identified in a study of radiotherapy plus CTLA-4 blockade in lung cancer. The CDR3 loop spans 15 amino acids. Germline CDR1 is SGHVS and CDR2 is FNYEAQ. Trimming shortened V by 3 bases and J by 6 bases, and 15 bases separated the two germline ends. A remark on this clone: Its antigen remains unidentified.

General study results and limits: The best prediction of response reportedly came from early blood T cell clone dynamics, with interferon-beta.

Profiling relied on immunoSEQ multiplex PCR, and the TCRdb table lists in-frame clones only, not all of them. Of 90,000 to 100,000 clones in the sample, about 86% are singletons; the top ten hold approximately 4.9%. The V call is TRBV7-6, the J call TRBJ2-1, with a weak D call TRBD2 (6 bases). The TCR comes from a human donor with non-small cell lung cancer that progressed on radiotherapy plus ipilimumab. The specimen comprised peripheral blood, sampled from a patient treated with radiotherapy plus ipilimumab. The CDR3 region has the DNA TGTGCCAGCAGCTTGGGGGTGGAGGGATTCAATGAGCAGTTCTTC. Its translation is CASSLGVEGFNEQFF.